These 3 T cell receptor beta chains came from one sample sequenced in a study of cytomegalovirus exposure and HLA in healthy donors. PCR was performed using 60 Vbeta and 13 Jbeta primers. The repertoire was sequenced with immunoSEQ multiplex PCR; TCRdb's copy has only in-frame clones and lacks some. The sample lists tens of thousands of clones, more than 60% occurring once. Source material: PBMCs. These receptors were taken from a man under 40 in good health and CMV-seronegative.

The CDR3 sequence: CASTSTGLNTEAFF. The CDR3 coding sequence is TGTGCCAGCACCTCGACAGGACTGAACACTGAAGCTTTCTTT. The chain is built from TRBV25-1 and TRBJ1-1, with TRBD1 as a possible D gene (6 bases). V was clipped by 7 bases and J by 0 bases, with 12 bases between them. The germline V gene encodes CDR1 MGHDK and CDR2 SYGVNS. The CDR3 sequence is 14 residues long.

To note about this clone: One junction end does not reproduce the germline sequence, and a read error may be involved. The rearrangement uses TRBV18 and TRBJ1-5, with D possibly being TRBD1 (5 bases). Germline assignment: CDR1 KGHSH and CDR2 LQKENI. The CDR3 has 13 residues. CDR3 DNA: TGTGCCAGCTCACCATGGGGCAATCGGCCCCAGCATTTT. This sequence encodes CASSPWGNRPQHF. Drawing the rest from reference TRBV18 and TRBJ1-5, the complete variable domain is NAGVMQNPRHLVRRRGQEARLRCSPMKGHSHVYWYRQLPEEGLKFMVYLQKENIIDESGMPKERFSAEFPKEGPSILRIQQVVRGDSAAYFCASSPWGNRPQHFGDGTRLSIL.

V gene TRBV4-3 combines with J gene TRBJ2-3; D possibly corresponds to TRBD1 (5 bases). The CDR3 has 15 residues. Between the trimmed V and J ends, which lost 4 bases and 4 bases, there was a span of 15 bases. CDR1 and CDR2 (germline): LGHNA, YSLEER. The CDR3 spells CASSPFMDKADTQYF. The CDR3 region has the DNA TGCGCCAGCAGCCCCTTTATGGACAAGGCAGATACGCAGTATTTT.